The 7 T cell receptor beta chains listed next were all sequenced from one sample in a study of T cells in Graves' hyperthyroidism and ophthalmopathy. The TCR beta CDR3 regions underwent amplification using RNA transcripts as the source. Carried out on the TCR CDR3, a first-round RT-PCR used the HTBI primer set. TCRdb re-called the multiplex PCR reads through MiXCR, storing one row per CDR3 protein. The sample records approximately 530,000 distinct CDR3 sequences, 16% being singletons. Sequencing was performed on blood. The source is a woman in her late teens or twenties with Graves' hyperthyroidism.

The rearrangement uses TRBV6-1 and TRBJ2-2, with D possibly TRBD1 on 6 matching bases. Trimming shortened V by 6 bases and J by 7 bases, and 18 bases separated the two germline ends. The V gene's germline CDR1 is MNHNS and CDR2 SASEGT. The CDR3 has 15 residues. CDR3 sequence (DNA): TGTGCCAGCAGGGATGGACACAGGGCAGTCGGGGAGCTGTTTTTT. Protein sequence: CASRDGHRAVGELFF.

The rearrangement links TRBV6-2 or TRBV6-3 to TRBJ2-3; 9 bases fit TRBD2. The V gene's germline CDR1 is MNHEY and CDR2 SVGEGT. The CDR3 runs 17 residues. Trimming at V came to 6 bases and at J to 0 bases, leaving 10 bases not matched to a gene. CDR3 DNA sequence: TGTGCCAGCAGACAGCGGGGGGAAGAAATGAGCACAGATACGCAGTATTTT. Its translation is CASRQRGEEMSTDTQYF.

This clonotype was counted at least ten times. The CDR3 loop reads CASSLGTADNQPQHF. The DNA for the CDR3 is TGTGCCAGCAGTTTGGGGACCGCTGATAATCAGCCCCAGCATTTT. This rearrangement joins TRBV12-3 or TRBV12-4 to TRBJ1-5, with D possibly matching TRBD1 (5 bases). V gave up 3 bases and J gave up 4 bases, with 13 bases separating them. This CDR3 is built from 15 residues.

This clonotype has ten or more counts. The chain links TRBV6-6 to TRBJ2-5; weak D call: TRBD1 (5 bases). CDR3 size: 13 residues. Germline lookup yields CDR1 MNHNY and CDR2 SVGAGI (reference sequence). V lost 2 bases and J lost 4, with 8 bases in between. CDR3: CASSYRGRETQYF. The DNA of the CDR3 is TGTGCCAGCAGTTACAGGGGCCGAGAGACCCAGTACTTC.

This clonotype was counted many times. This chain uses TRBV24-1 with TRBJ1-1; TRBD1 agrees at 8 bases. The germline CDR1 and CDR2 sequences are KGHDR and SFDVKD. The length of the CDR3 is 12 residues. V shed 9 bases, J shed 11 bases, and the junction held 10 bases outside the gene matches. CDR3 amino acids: CATSDREDNAFF. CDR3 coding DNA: TGTGCCACCTCGGACAGGGAAGACAATGCTTTCTTT.

CDR3 amino acids: CASNQLSNYGYTF. CDR3 bases: TGTGCCAGTAATCAACTAAGTAACTATGGCTACACCTTC. The chain uses TRBV19 and TRBJ1-2; no reliable D call. The V and J ends lost 7 bases and 1 base respectively, with 10 bases between them. This CDR3 is 13 amino acids long. CDR1 LNHDA and CDR2 SQIVND come from the germline V gene (reference sequence).

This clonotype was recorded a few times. The CDR3 sequence: CASSSPIGGQGFGEQFF. The DNA for the CDR3 is TGTGCCAGCAGCTCCCCCATCGGCGGACAGGGCTTTGGAGAGCAGTTCTTC. The chain employs TRBV9 and TRBJ2-1; TRBD1 aligns across 8 bases. V lost 4 bases, J lost 10 bases, and 19 bases stayed unmatched. The CDR3 has 17 residues. Germline V lookup: CDR1 SGDLS, CDR2 YYNGEE.